This T cell receptor beta chain was recorded in a study of untreated major depressive disorder. Study conclusions and caveats: Private clones made up every subject's top five TRBV05-01 clones.

This clone was seen a handful of times. Its antigen is not identified. Donors lacked major illness, comorbidities, regular medication, drug use, or heavy drinking. Around 30 ml of peripheral blood was collected per donor. V was pared by 6 bases and J by 2 bases, with 3 bases of the junction left unmatched. CDR3 size: 14 residues. CDR1 is KGHSH and CDR2 is LQKENI in the germline V gene. TCRdb keeps only in-frame clones here, not all; method: immunoSEQ multiplex PCR. The sample yields 20,000 to 25,000 clones, just under 90% seen once. Material: CD4+ T cells from PBMCs. This chain uses TRBV18 with TRBJ2-1, with 8 bases aligning to TRBD1. This receptor was taken from a woman between 40 and 55 years old in good health. As DNA, the CDR3 is TGTGCCAGCTCTTTGACAGGGGCCTACAATGAGCAGTTCTTC. Translated: CASSLTGAYNEQFF. Together with reference TRBV18 and TRBJ2-1, the CDR3 gives the full variable domain: NAGVMQNPRHLVRRRGQEARLRCSPMKGHSHVYWYRQLPEEGLKFMVYLQKENIIDESGMPKERFSAEFPKEGPSILRIQQVVRGDSAAYFCASSLTGAYNEQFFGPGTRLTVL.